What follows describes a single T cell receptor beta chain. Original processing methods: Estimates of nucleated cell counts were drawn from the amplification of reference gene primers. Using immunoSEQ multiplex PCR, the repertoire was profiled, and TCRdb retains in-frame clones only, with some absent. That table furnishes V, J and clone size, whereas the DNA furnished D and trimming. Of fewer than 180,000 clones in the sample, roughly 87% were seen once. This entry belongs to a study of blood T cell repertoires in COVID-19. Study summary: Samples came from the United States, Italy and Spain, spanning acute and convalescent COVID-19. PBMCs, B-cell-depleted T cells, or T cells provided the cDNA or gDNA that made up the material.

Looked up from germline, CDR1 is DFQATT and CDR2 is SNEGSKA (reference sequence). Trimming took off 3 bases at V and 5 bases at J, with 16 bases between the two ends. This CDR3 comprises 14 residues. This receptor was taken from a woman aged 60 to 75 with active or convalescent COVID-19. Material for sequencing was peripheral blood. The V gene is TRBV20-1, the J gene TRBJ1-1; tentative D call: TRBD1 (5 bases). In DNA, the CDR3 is TGCAGTGCTAGTGGGGGGGGGATAGGGACTGAAGCTTTCTTT. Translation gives CSASGGGIGTEAFF.